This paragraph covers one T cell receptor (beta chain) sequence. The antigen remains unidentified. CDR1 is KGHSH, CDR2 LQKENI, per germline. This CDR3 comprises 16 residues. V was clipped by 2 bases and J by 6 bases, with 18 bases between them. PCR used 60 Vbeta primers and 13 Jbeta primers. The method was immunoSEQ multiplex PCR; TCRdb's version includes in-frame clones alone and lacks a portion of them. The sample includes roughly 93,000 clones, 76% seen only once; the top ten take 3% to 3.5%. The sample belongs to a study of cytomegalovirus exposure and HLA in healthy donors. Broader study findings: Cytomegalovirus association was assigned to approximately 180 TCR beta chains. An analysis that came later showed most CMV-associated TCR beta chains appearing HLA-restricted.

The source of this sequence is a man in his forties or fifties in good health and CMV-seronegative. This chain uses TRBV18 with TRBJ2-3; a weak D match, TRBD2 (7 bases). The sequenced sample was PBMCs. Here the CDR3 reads CASSPFEAGHKDTQYF. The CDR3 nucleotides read TGTGCCAGCTCACCATTTGAAGCGGGACACAAGGATACGCAGTATTTT. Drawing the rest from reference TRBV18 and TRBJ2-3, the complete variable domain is NAGVMQNPRHLVRRRGQEARLRCSPMKGHSHVYWYRQLPEEGLKFMVYLQKENIIDESGMPKERFSAEFPKEGPSILRIQQVVRGDSAAYFCASSPFEAGHKDTQYFGPGTRLTVL.